A single sample is the source of the 9 T cell receptor beta chains below, sequenced in a study of blood T cell repertoires in COVID-19. Profiling relied on immunoSEQ multiplex PCR, and the TCRdb table lists in-frame clones only, not all of them. The top ten hold 1.5% to 2% of the sample, which has 250,000 to 400,000 clones, 70% to 90% seen once. The sample taken for sequencing was peripheral blood. All receptors come from a woman between 25 and 40 years old with COVID-19, enrolled during active disease.

This chain connects TRBV6-5 to TRBJ1-6; maybe TRBD1 (6 bases). Germline-derived CDR1 and CDR2 are MNHEY and SVGAGI. V shed 10 bases and J shed 2 bases, with 12 bases lying between them. CDR3 length equals 14 residues. In DNA form, the CDR3 reads TGTGCCACCCCAGGGGACACCTATAATTCACCCCTCCACTTT. Amino acids: CATPGDTYNSPLHF.

Only one count was recorded for this clone. The chain is built from TRBV6-5 and TRBJ2-7; 9 bases map to TRBD1. The V and J ends lost 2 bases and 3 bases, in that order; junction bases with no gene match: 5. Germline CDR1 MNHEY, CDR2 SVGAGI. There are 15 residues in the CDR3. Here the CDR3 reads CASSYGGQGYYEQYF. Here the CDR3 DNA reads TGTGCCAGCAGTTACGGGGGACAGGGCTACTACGAGCAGTACTTC.

The chain uses TRBV2 and TRBJ1-5, with D uncertain. CDR1 SNHLY and CDR2 FYNNEI come from the germline V gene. The length of the CDR3 is 15 residues. Trimming removed 3 bases from V and 6 bases from J, with 15 bases in between. In nucleotides, the CDR3 is TGTGCCAGCAGTGATGGTACGGGGATAGGTCAGCCCCAGCATTTT. Amino acid sequence: CASSDGTGIGQPQHF.

V and J are TRBV2 and TRBJ1-2; D gene uncertain. The CDR3 length is 14 residues. CDR1 and CDR2 (germline): SNHLY, FYNNEI. CDR3 DNA sequence: TGTGTTCACAAGAGAGGGCCAACTAACTATGGCTACACCTTC. It encodes CVHKRGPTNYGYTF.

In its sample, this clone was seen once. CDR3: CASSIISRGSNQPQHF. CDR3 bases: TGTGCCAGTAGTATTATTTCCCGGGGAAGCAATCAGCCCCAGCATTTT. This sequence joins TRBV19 and TRBJ1-5, with D hard to call. The V gene's germline CDR1 is LNHDA and CDR2 SQIVND (reference sequence). The CDR3 is 16 amino acids. Trimming removed 3 bases from V and 1 base from J, with 13 bases in between. The full variable domain, completed using reference TRBV19 and TRBJ1-5, is DGGITQSPKYLFRKEGQNVTLSCEQNLNHDAMYWYRQDPGQGLRLIYYSQIVNDFQKGDIAEGYSVSREKKESFPLTVTSAQKNPTAFYLCASSIISRGSNQPQHFGDGTRLSIL.

This clone was seen a few times. The rearrangement joins TRBV6-5 to TRBJ1-1; tentative D call: TRBD1 (5 bases). The V gene's germline CDR1 is MNHEY and CDR2 SVGAGI. V lost 0 bases to trimming and J lost 4 bases, with 15 bases between them. CDR3 size: 16 residues. CDR3 amino acids: CASSYSGHPAGTEAFF. CDR3 in DNA: TGTGCCAGCAGTTACTCCGGACACCCCGCCGGCACTGAAGCTTTCTTT.

This chain links TRBV7-8 with TRBJ1-1; 8 positions match TRBD1. The CDR3 has 14 residues. The trim removed 1 base at V and 4 bases at J, leaving 2 bases unmatched. From germline, CDR1 is SGHVS and CDR2 FQNEAQ. CDR3 DNA: TGTGCCAGCAGCTTAGTACAGGGGGGCACTGAAGCTTTCTTT. This gives the protein CASSLVQGGTEAFF. Looking up the rest from reference TRBV7-8 and TRBJ1-1 gives the full variable domain: GAGVSQSPRYKVAKRGQDVALRCDPISGHVSLFWYQQALGQGPEFLTYFQNEAQLDKSGLPSDRFFAERPEGSVSTLKIQRTQQEDSAVYLCASSLVQGGTEAFFGQGTRLTVV.

This chain joins TRBV11-3 and TRBJ1-1, with 7 nucleotides matching TRBD1. Germline values: CDR1 SGHNT, CDR2 YENEEA. Trimming at V came to 1 base and at J to 0 bases, leaving 8 bases not matched to a gene. This CDR3 region has 17 residues. CDR3 sequence reads: CASSLARDSRMNTEAFF. The CDR3 DNA reads TGTGCCAGCAGCTTAGCCCGGGACAGCAGAATGAACACTGAAGCTTTCTTT.

The chain carries TRBV2 and TRBJ2-1, with TRBD1 matching over 11 bases. The V and J ends lost 11 bases and 6 bases, in that order; junction bases with no gene match: 6. In germline, CDR1 is SNHLY, CDR2 FYNNEI. CDR3 length: 13 residues. CDR3 in amino acids: CAGQGAMGNEQFF. The CDR3 bases are TGTGCCGGACAGGGGGCCATGGGCAATGAGCAGTTCTTC.